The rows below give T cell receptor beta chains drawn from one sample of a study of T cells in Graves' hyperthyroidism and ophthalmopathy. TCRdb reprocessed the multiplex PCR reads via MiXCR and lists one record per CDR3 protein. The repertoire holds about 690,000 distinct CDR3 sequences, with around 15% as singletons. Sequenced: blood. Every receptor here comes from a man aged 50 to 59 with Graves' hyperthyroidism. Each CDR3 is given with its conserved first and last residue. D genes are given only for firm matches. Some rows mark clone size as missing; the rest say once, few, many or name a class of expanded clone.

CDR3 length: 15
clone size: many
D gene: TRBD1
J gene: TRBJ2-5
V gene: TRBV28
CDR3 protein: CASSITGTGQETQYF
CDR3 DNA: TGTGCCAGCAGTATAACCGGGACAGGCCAAGAGACCCAGTACTTC

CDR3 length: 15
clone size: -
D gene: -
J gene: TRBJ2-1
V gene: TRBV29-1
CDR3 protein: CSVDARDSSYNEQFF
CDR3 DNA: TGCAGCGTTGACGCTAGGGATAGCTCCTACAATGAGCAGTTCTTC

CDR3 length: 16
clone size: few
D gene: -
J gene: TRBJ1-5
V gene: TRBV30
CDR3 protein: CAWSRQGQHSNQPQHF
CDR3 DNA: TGTGCCTGGAGTCGGCAAGGACAGCATAGTAATCAGCCCCAGCATTTT

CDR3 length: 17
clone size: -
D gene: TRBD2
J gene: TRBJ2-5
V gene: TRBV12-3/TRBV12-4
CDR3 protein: CASSLLGLAGGGETQYF
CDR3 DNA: TGTGCCAGCAGTTTATTAGGACTAGCGGGAGGAGGGGAGACCCAGTACTTC

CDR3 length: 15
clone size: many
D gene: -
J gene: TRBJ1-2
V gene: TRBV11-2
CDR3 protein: CASSLVPRDNYGYTF
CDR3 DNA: TGTGCCAGCAGCTTAGTGCCCCGTGATAACTATGGCTACACCTTC

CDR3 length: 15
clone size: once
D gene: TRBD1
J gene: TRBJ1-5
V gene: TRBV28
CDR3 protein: CASSTAGTANQPQHF
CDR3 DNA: TGTGCCAGCAGTACCGCCGGGACAGCAAATCAGCCCCAGCATTTT

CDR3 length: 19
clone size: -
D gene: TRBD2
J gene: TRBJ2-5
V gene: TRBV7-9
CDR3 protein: CASSPGTSGRGVKFETQYF
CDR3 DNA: TGTGCCAGCAGCCCGGGGACTAGCGGGAGAGGTGTCAAGTTCGAGACCCAGTACTTC

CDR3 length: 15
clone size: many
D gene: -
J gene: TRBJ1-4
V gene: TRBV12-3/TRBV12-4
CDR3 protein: CASSFSGGTNEKLFF
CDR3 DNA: TGTGCCAGCAGTTTCTCGGGCGGAACTAATGAAAAACTGTTTTTT

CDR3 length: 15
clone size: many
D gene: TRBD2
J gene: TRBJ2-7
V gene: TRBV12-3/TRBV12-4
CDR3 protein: CASSTTSGSVYEQYF
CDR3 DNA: TGTGCCAGCAGCACCACTAGCGGGAGCGTATACGAGCAGTACTTC

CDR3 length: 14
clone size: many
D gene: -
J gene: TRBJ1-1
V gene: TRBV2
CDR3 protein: CASSEGGTNTEAFF
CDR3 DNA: TGTGCCAGCAGTGAAGGGGGCACGAACACTGAAGCTTTCTTT

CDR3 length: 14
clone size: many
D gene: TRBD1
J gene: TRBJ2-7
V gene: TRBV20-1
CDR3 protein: CSARDRDRSYEQYF
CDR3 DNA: TGCAGTGCTAGGGACAGGGACCGGTCTTACGAGCAGTACTTC

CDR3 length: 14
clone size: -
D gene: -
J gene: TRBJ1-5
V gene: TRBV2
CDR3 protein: CASSGLEGGQPQHF
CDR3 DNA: TGTGCCAGCAGTGGTTTGGAGGGTGGTCAGCCCCAGCATTTT

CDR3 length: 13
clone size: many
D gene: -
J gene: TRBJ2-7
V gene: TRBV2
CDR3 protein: CASIRDNSYEQYF
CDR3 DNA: TGTGCCAGTATCCGGGACAACTCCTACGAGCAGTACTTC

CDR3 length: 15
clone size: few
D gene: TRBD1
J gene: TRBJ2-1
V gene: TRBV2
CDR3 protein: CASSEWGQTYNEQFF
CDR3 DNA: TGTGCCAGCAGTGAATGGGGACAGACTTACAATGAGCAGTTCTTC

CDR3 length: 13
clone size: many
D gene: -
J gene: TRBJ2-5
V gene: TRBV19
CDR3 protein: CASRWTDQETQYF
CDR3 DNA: TGTGCCAGTAGGTGGACGGACCAAGAGACCCAGTACTTC

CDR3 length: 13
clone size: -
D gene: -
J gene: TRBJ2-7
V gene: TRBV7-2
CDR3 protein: CASSAQVEREQYF
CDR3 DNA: TGTGCCAGCAGCGCTCAGGTAGAGCGCGAGCAGTACTTC

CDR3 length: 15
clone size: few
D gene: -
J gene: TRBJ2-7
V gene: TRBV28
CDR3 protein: CASSSETGRRDEQYF
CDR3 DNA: TGTGCCAGCAGTTCAGAGACGGGGCGAAGGGACGAGCAGTACTTC

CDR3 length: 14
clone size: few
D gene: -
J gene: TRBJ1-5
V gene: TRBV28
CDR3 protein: CASSLRGRDQPQHF
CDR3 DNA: TGTGCCAGCAGTTTAAGGGGAAGAGATCAGCCCCAGCATTTT

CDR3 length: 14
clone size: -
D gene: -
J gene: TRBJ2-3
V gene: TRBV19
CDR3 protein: CASSARGNTDTQYF
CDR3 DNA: TGTGCCAGTAGTGCCAGGGGAAATACAGATACGCAGTATTTT

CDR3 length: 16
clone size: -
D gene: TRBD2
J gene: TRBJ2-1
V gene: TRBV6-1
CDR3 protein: CASSATTSGKNNEQFF
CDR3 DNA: TGTGCCAGCAGTGCTACGACTAGCGGCAAAAACAATGAGCAGTTCTTC

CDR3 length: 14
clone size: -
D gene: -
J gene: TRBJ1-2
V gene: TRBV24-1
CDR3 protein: CATSDLHTTIGYTF
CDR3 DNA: TGTGCCACCAGTGATTTGCATACAACTATTGGCTACACCTTC

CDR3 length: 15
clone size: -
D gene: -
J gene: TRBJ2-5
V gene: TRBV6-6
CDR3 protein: CASSYNELPSSTQYF
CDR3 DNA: TGTGCCAGCAGTTACAACGAACTACCGTCGTCGACCCAGTACTTC

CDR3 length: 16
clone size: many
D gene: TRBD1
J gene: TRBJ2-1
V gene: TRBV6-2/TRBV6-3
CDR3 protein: CASSRSGTGTYNEQFF
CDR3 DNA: TGTGCCAGCAGTCGCTCCGGGACAGGGACCTACAATGAGCAGTTCTTC